The T cell receptor beta chain described here comes from a study of naive and memory T cell subsets. Both TRBC1 and TRBC2 were covered by a beta constant-region primer of two equimolar oligonucleotides. Nested alpha and beta constant-region primers with the SP2 primer drove four PCR rounds on ligated cDNA. TCRdb reanalysed the UMI-ligation and nested PCR reads using MiXCR and keeps one entry per CDR3 protein. The sample lists roughly 150,000 distinct CDR3 sequences; 15% to 25% were seen once. CMV status came from CD4+ IFNgamma after overnight CMV lysate stimulation. This clonotype was seen ten or more times. What it recognizes is unknown. Overall study results and limits: Especially in CD8 cells, naive repertoires contained a few larger clonotypes, possibly CD45RA-re-expressing memory cells. Each distinct alpha or beta sequence counts as one clonotype.

This TCR was recovered from a human donor in good health. The material sequenced was naive CD8+ T cells from blood.

Here the CDR3 reads CSVRDRGIYGYTF. CDR3 DNA sequence: TGCAGCGTCCGGGACAGGGGCATCTATGGCTACACCTTC. The chain has TRBV29-1 and TRBJ1-2; TRBD1 agrees at 10 bases. Germline CDR1 reads SQVTM; CDR2 reads ANQGSEA. The CDR3 runs to 13 residues. The V segment lost 6 bases and the J segment 4 bases; nucleotides outside the gene matches: 5.